This T cell receptor beta chain is from a study of cytomegalovirus exposure and HLA in healthy donors. Study-wide results and caveats: Several of the most significant clusters appeared linked to common viral pathogens, based on a later analysis.

It was healthy bone marrow donors who served as donors. This clone was seen once. What it binds is not known. PCR involved 60 Vbeta and 13 Jbeta primers. Per the original data handling: About 9.9 million of the about 80 million unique TCR beta chains counted in a later analysis were shared. The method was immunoSEQ multiplex PCR; TCRdb's version includes in-frame clones alone and lacks a portion of them. D and trimming were read from the DNA, whereas the V and J calls and clone size are those reported in that table. The repertoire has 85,000 to 130,000 clones, around 80% of them found once; the top ten carry 3.5% to 4.5%. V lost 0 bases, J lost 2 bases, and 3 bases stayed unmatched. Germline-derived CDR1 and CDR2 are MGHRA and YSYEKL. CDR3 length equals 16 residues.

This receptor was identified in a female donor in good health and CMV-seropositive. Sequenced material: PBMCs. The J gene is TRBJ2-2, the V gene TRBV4-1; 7 bases map to TRBD2. The CDR3 nucleotides are TGCGCCAGCAGCCAAGAGTCGGGACTAAACACCGGGGAGCTGTTTTTT. Its translation is CASSQESGLNTGELFF.